This T cell receptor beta chain came from a study of T-cell reconstitution after alpha-beta-depleted transplantation in children (dated by TCRdb to the mid-2010s). For the wider study: Using TCR repertoire profiling, the study quantitatively followed how T-cell immune reconstitution unfolded in children after TCRalphabeta/CD19-depleted allogeneic hematopoietic cell transplantation.

This clonotype appeared once. The clone's antigen remains unknown. Mismatch with germline at one junction end may stem from a read error. The label giving this sample's treatment or condition can be read as: allogeneic hematopoietic cell transplantation with graft depleted of TCRalphabeta T cells and CD19 B cells. Transplant recipients were children who received TCRalphabeta/CD19-depleted allogeneic hematopoietic cell grafts. The germline V gene (reference sequence) gives CDR1 as SEHNR and CDR2 as FQNEAQ. From cysteine to phenylalanine, the CDR3 is 16 amino acids long. Only the CDR3 DNA stays, 48 bases, in frame from base 1. Libraries were constructed by PCR. TCRdb shows the sequencer as Illumina HiSeq 2500. Molecular barcoding was employed in the preparation of TCR libraries, with unique molecular identifiers being used to normalize TCRbeta repertoire quantification. TCRdb trimmed public reads at Q25 via fastp, called clones via MiXCR and kept in-frame beta chains. Every CDR3 protein is listed once, alongside the most common genes and DNA of its rows. The sample table records 500,000 to 600,000 distinct CDR3 sequences; over 20% of these occur just once. Together, the top ten hold 35% to 40% of the sample.

The investigation overall reported the following: Over subsequent months, a decline in hyperexpanded clone frequencies was noted, and after one year, T-cell counts and TCRbeta diversity were mostly ascribed to newly produced T cells. In some patients, the high TCRbeta diversity seen at day 60 was put down to recipient T cells and intrathymic progenitors that had survived conditioning. The apparently early recovery of alphabetaT-cell counts about two months after transplant reportedly depended on only several hundred rapidly expanded clones that came from non-depleted graft cells.

The sample here was PBMCs, taken before TCRalphabeta/CD19-depleted stem cell transplant. This sequence uses TRBV7-9 and TRBJ1-4, with the D gene uncertain. The clonotype was recovered from a boy under three years old with Wiskott-Aldrich syndrome, due to receive a stem cell transplant. The bases are TGTGCCAGCACCTTAAAAATGGGGTCAAGGACTGAAAAACTGTTTTTT. This encodes CASTLKMGSRTEKLFF.